This is a list of T cell receptor beta chains from one sample in a study of CD8+ T cells in alopecia areata. Produced via immunoSEQ multiplex PCR; TCRdb's table is partial and in-frame only. Of approximately 57,000 clones in the sample, about 96% were seen once. The source material was CD8+ T cells sorted from blood, sampled at week 0. The receptors here all came from a human donor with alopecia areata. Both conserved end residues are part of each CDR3. The order of the fields is V gene, clone size, J gene, D gene, CDR3 DNA, CDR3 protein. D genes are given only for firm matches. The size entry is marked missing in some rows and otherwise reads once, few, many or a size class.

v_call: TRBV5-1; clone_size: NA; j_call: TRBJ2-2; d_call: NA; cdr3_nt: TGCGCCAGCAGCGGAACGGGCCGTAACACCGGGGAGCTGTTTTTT; cdr3_aa: CASSGTGRNTGELFF
v_call: TRBV6-5; clone_size: NA; j_call: TRBJ2-3; d_call: NA; cdr3_nt: TGTGCCAGCAGTTACTCGATCGGAGATACGCAGTATTTT; cdr3_aa: CASSYSIGDTQYF
v_call: TRBV5-1; clone_size: NA; j_call: TRBJ1-2; d_call: NA; cdr3_nt: TGCGCCAGCAGCTCGGACGGCCGGACTAACTATGGCTACACCTTC; cdr3_aa: CASSSDGRTNYGYTF
v_call: TRBV2; clone_size: NA; j_call: TRBJ2-7; d_call: NA; cdr3_nt: TGTGCCAGCAGCGAAGCCGGTGGGCAGGGTGTTTACGAGCAGTACTTC; cdr3_aa: CASSEAGGQGVYEQYF
v_call: TRBV29-1; clone_size: NA; j_call: TRBJ2-1; d_call: NA; cdr3_nt: TGCAGCGTTGAGTCTCAGGGGAGTTCTTTGGATGAGCAGTTCTTC; cdr3_aa: CSVESQGSSLDEQFF
v_call: TRBV7-9; clone_size: NA; j_call: TRBJ2-1; d_call: TRBD2; cdr3_nt: TGTGCCAGCAGCTTCCGGACTAGCGGGCTTTCCTACAATGAGCAGTTCTTC; cdr3_aa: CASSFRTSGLSYNEQFF
v_call: TRBV6-5; clone_size: NA; j_call: TRBJ2-5; d_call: NA; cdr3_nt: TGTGCCAGCAGTTACGCAATAGGGGGGGTCCAAGAGACCCAGTACTTC; cdr3_aa: CASSYAIGGVQETQYF
v_call: TRBV19; clone_size: NA; j_call: TRBJ2-7; d_call: NA; cdr3_nt: TGTGCCAGTAGTATAGATCTGACTTCCATCTCCTACGAGCAGTACTTC; cdr3_aa: CASSIDLTSISYEQYF
v_call: TRBV29-1; clone_size: NA; j_call: TRBJ2-5; d_call: NA; cdr3_nt: TGCAGCGCCCGTGCGGGTCTTTTAGAGACCCAGTACTTC; cdr3_aa: CSARAGLLETQYF
v_call: TRBV7-2; clone_size: NA; j_call: TRBJ2-7; d_call: TRBD2; cdr3_nt: TGTGCCAGCAGCTTATCGGCGGGGGGCCACGAGCAGTACTTC; cdr3_aa: CASSLSAGGHEQYF
v_call: TRBV21-1; clone_size: once; j_call: TRBJ1-5; d_call: NA; cdr3_nt: TGTGCCAGCAGCCCTGGGGTTTATAGCAATCAGCCCCAGCATTTT; cdr3_aa: CASSPGVYSNQPQHF
v_call: TRBV2; clone_size: NA; j_call: TRBJ2-1; d_call: NA; cdr3_nt: TGTGCCAGCAGTGAAAAGGGACAACCTCCTTACAATGAGCAGTTCTTC; cdr3_aa: CASSEKGQPPYNEQFF
v_call: TRBV7-9; clone_size: NA; j_call: TRBJ2-5; d_call: NA; cdr3_nt: TGTGCCAGCAGTTCCCCCCAGGTCATCCAAGAGACCCAGTACTTC; cdr3_aa: CASSSPQVIQETQYF
v_call: TRBV5-5; clone_size: NA; j_call: TRBJ2-7; d_call: TRBD1; cdr3_nt: TGTGCCAGCAGCCCTGAGAAGGGACAGTTGTCCTACGAGCAGTACTTC; cdr3_aa: CASSPEKGQLSYEQYF
v_call: TRBV19; clone_size: NA; j_call: TRBJ2-1; d_call: TRBD2; cdr3_nt: TGTGCCAGTAGTATATCGGGGGGGGACTACAATGAGCAGTTCTTC; cdr3_aa: CASSISGGDYNEQFF
v_call: TRBV4-3; clone_size: NA; j_call: TRBJ2-2; d_call: TRBD2; cdr3_nt: TGCGCCAGCAGCCAAGTACTAGCGGGAACGAACACCGGGGAGCTGTTTTTT; cdr3_aa: CASSQVLAGTNTGELFF